What follows are 32 T cell receptor beta chains derived from one specimen sequenced in a study of Graves' ophthalmopathy and Graves' hyperthyroidism. Amplification targeted the TCR beta CDR3 regions, with RNA transcripts as the source material. HTBI primers served in a first-round RT-PCR, which a second-round multiplex PCR followed. TCRdb ran MiXCR on the multiplex PCR reads and lists one entry per CDR3 protein. The sample holds 150,000 to 200,000 distinct CDR3 sequences; about two fifths are singletons and the top ten take 8% to 9%. The sample was peripheral blood. All receptors come from a man aged 25-40 years with Graves' ophthalmopathy.

In this sample, this clonotype turned up a few times. V usage is TRBV24-1 and J usage is TRBJ1-2, with D unclear. Looked up from germline, CDR1 is KGHDR and CDR2 is SFDVKD. V was cut by 4 bases and J by 3 bases, with 8 bases left in between. The CDR3 totals 13 residues. In DNA, the CDR3 is TGTGCCACCAGTGAGGAAGGAGACTATGGCTACACCTTC. It yields the protein CATSEEGDYGYTF.

V is TRBV11-3 and J is TRBJ1-2, with 11 bases that match TRBD1. CDR1 and CDR2 (germline): SGHNT, YENEEA. This CDR3 has 19 amino acids. V lost 4 bases and J lost 4; bases outside the gene matches: 17. CDR3 nucleotide sequence: TGTGCCAGCAGCTCTCCTTTAGCTCATGGACAGGGGGCCGGCTATGGCTACACCTTC. Residues: CASSSPLAHGQGAGYGYTF.

This chain connects TRBV29-1 to TRBJ2-7, with TRBD1 matching 10 bases. CDR1 and CDR2 from the germline V gene are SQVTM and ANQGSEA. V shed 4 bases and J 5 bases; nucleotides not matched to a gene: 5. This CDR3 region has 13 residues. The CDR3, as DNA: TGCAGCGTTGTTGACAGGGGGCAAAACGAGCAGTACTTC. Protein product: CSVVDRGQNEQYF.

This clonotype was seen ten or more times. J is TRBJ1-6 and V is TRBV27, with a tentative D call TRBD1 (5 bases). Germline CDR1 reads MNHEY; CDR2 reads SMNVEV (reference sequence). CDR3 size: 15 residues. V was cut by 2 bases and J by 6 bases, with 11 bases left in between. CDR3 amino acids: CASSLVRGFNSPLHF. CDR3 nucleotides: TGTGCCAGCAGTTTAGTGAGGGGATTTAATTCACCCCTCCACTTT.

By sample share, this clonotype is medium-sized. This chain links TRBV6-2 or TRBV6-3 with TRBJ2-7; D gene uncertain. The CDR3 loop spans 11 amino acids. The germline V gene has CDR1 MNHEY and CDR2 SVGEGT. Trimming removed 0 bases from V and 7 bases from J, with 4 bases in between. CDR3 DNA sequence: TGTGCCAGCAGTTACTCGAGTGAGCAGTACTTC. It yields the protein CASSYSSEQYF.

The chain recombines TRBV12-3 or TRBV12-4 with TRBJ2-2; 9 bases fit TRBD1. J gave up 7 bases and V 6 bases, and 15 bases lay outside the gene matches. The CDR3 runs to 17 residues. CDR3 residues: CASRPDTGGDNVGELFF. CDR3 nucleotide sequence: TGTGCCAGCAGACCCGACACAGGGGGCGATAATGTCGGGGAGCTGTTTTTT.

The rearrangement joins TRBV27 to TRBJ1-2; no firm D call. Germline V gene data show CDR1 as MNHEY and CDR2 as SMNVEV (reference sequence). Trimming cost V 7 bases and J 7 bases, with 16 bases left between them. CDR3 size: 13 residues. CDR3 protein: CASMGYGSGGYTF. CDR3 DNA: TGTGCCAGCATGGGGTACGGGTCGGGTGGCTACACCTTC.

This rearrangement joins TRBV27 to TRBJ2-7; 10 nucleotides match TRBD2. The CDR3 totals 15 residues. Looked up from germline, CDR1 is MNHEY and CDR2 is SMNVEV (reference sequence). V was clipped by 7 bases and J by 0 bases; unmatched bases: 6. Here the CDR3 DNA reads TGTGCCAGCACCAAAAGCGGGGGGGCCTCCTACGAGCAGTACTTC. This translates into CASTKSGGASYEQYF.

This clonotype was observed at least ten times. The chain carries TRBV6-1 and TRBJ2-7; D is perhaps TRBD1 (6 bases). Germline V gene sequence: CDR1 MNHNS, CDR2 SASEGT. The ends were cut back, 8 bases at V and 2 bases at J, with 13 bases in the middle. This CDR3 region has 13 residues. CDR3 bases: TGTGCCAGCGGTAAACAGGGTACCTACGAGCAGTACTTC. This encodes CASGKQGTYEQYF.

The rearrangement links TRBV28 to TRBJ1-1; D gene ambiguous. V gave up 6 bases and J gave up 8 bases, with 16 bases separating them. Germline values: CDR1 MDHEN, CDR2 SYDVKM. The CDR3 length is 13 residues. The CDR3: CASRPPTRREAFF. The CDR3 DNA follows: TGTGCCAGCAGACCCCCAACCCGAAGGGAAGCTTTCTTT.

This clonotype was picked up many times. V usage is TRBV28 and J usage is TRBJ2-5; D call uncertain. V gave up 3 bases and J gave up 5 bases, with 10 bases separating them. Germline assignment: CDR1 MDHEN and CDR2 SYDVKM. The CDR3 totals 13 residues. CDR3 in amino acids: CASSFRHVETQYF. CDR3 in DNA: TGTGCCAGCAGTTTTCGGCATGTGGAGACCCAGTACTTC.

This clonotype was detected ten times or more. The CDR3 DNA is TGTGCCAGCAGCCCTATCTCCGGGACAGCCCACTACGAGCAGTACTTC. Translation gives CASSPISGTAHYEQYF. The rearrangement joins TRBV11-2 to TRBJ2-7; 7 bases align to TRBD1. CDR1 and CDR2 (germline): SGHAT, FQNNGV. V was clipped by 5 bases and J by 3 bases; unmatched bases: 13. The CDR3 contains 16 residues.

In this sample, this clonotype turned up many times. The chain employs TRBV6-5 and TRBJ2-7; D gene ambiguous. This CDR3 spans 11 amino acids. V was pared by 7 bases and J by 4 bases, with 8 bases between. Germline CDR1 MNHEY, CDR2 SVGAGI. Here the CDR3 DNA reads TGTGCCAGCACGACACCTTACGAGCAGTACTTC. It yields the protein CASTTPYEQYF.

The chain recombines TRBV15 with TRBJ2-2; no clear D gene. The CDR3 length is 11 residues. V lost 11 bases, J lost 0 bases, and 4 bases lay in between. Germline-derived CDR1 and CDR2 are LNHNV and YYDKDF (reference sequence). For the CDR3, the DNA is TGTGCCTCCGCGAACACCGGGGAGCTGTTTTTT. It encodes CASANTGELFF.

In this sample, this clonotype turned up many times. This chain connects TRBV28 to TRBJ2-7; the D gene is possibly TRBD1 (5 bases). The germline V and J ends were trimmed by 6 bases and 2 bases, with 17 bases remaining between them. This CDR3 spans 15 amino acids. Per germline, CDR1 MDHEN and CDR2 SYDVKM. Here the CDR3 DNA reads TGTGCCAGCAGCCCCCTCTGGGGCGGAACCTACGAGCAGTACTTC. Its translation is CASSPLWGGTYEQYF. Filled out from reference TRBV28 and TRBJ2-7, the complete variable domain reads DVKVTQSSRYLVKRTGEKVFLECVQDMDHENMFWYRQDPGLGLRLIYFSYDVKMKEKGDIPEGYSVSREKKERFSLILESASTNQTSMYLCASSPLWGGTYEQYFGPGTRLTVT.

J is TRBJ2-7 and V is TRBV12-3 or TRBV12-4, with a weak D call TRBD2 (6 bases). V lost 2 bases to trimming and J lost 6 bases, with 14 bases between them. This CDR3 contains 14 residues. The CDR3 is CASSLSPSVGEQYF. The CDR3 coding sequence is TGTGCCAGCAGTTTAAGCCCTAGCGTCGGCGAGCAGTACTTC.

The chain recombines TRBV5-1 with TRBJ2-5; D call uncertain. CDR3 length: 13 amino acids. Germline CDR1 and CDR2: SGHRS and YFSETQ. Trimming cost V 0 bases and J 5 bases, with 8 bases left between them. The CDR3 region has the DNA TGCGCCAGCAGCTTGGACTACGGTGAGACCCAGTACTTC. It codes for CASSLDYGETQYF.

This chain uses TRBV7-6 with TRBJ1-1, with TRBD1 identical over 7 bases. Germline CDR1 is SGHVS and CDR2 is FNYEAQ. J was trimmed by 3 bases and V by 0 bases; bases with no gene match: 7. The CDR3 totals 16 residues. In nucleotides, the CDR3 is TGTGCCAGCAGCTTAGCGAGATGGACAGGAGACACTGAAGCTTTCTTT. It encodes CASSLARWTGDTEAFF.

This clonotype was picked up many times. The chain employs TRBV19 and TRBJ1-1; no reliable D call. V was clipped by 5 bases and J by 6 bases, with 13 bases between them. This CDR3 is 13 amino acids long. From germline, CDR1 is LNHDA and CDR2 SQIVND (reference sequence). DNA for the CDR3: TGTGCCAGTAGTCGCGGGGTTACCCCTGAAGCTTTCTTT. Translation gives CASSRGVTPEAFF.

The chain couples TRBV10-1 to TRBJ2-2, with a tentative D call TRBD2 (5 bases). This CDR3 region has 12 residues. V was pared by 6 bases and J by 6 bases, with 8 bases between. Germline V lookup: CDR1 WNHNN, CDR2 SYGVQD (reference sequence). CDR3 in DNA: TGCGCCAGCAGCGGGGTCCCCGGGGAGCTGTTTTTT. Translation: CASSGVPGELFF.

The sample holds many counts of this clonotype. The chain joins TRBV7-2 to TRBJ1-3; 8 bases are a match to TRBD1. Germline values: CDR1 SGHTA, CDR2 FQGNSA. With 0 bases clipped from V and 7 bases from J, the junction kept 5 bases outside the gene matches. The CDR3 is 15 residues long. The CDR3 DNA reads as TGTGCCAGCAGCTTAGCTAGGACAGGGTTTAACACCATATATTTT. Translation: CASSLARTGFNTIYF. The whole variable domain, filled in from reference TRBV7-2 and TRBJ1-3, reads GAGVSQSPSNKVTEKGKDVELRCDPISGHTALYWYRQSLGQGLEFLIYFQGNSAPDKSGLPSDRFSAERTGGSVSTLTIQRTQQEDSAVYLCASSLARTGFNTIYFGEGSWLTVV.

The chain links TRBV6-1 to TRBJ1-5, with D hard to call. The germline V gene encodes CDR1 MNHNS and CDR2 SASEGT. CDR3 size: 13 residues. V was shortened by 5 bases and J by 3 bases, with 8 bases between the two germline ends. CDR3 nucleotide sequence: TGTGCCAGCAGTACCAGCAACAATCAGCCCCAGCATTTT. This gives the protein CASSTSNNQPQHF.

At least ten counts were recorded for this clonotype. This sequence joins TRBV30 and TRBJ1-2, with D unclear. Germline CDR1 and CDR2: GTSNPN and SVGIG (reference sequence). This CDR3 has 12 amino acids. Trimming removed 0 bases at V and 4 bases at J, with 6 bases between. The CDR3, as DNA: TGTGCCTGGAGTGTACAGCTCTATGGCTACACCTTC. As protein: CAWSVQLYGYTF.

This clonotype was counted a few times. The chain recombines TRBV6-5 with TRBJ2-5; a weak D match, TRBD2 (6 bases). The CDR3 totals 13 residues. CDR1 and CDR2 from the germline V gene are MNHEY and SVGAGI. The V and J ends lost 2 bases and 4 bases respectively, with 8 bases between them. The CDR3 loop is CASSYRERETQYF. CDR3 nucleotides: TGTGCCAGCAGTTACCGGGAGAGAGAGACCCAGTACTTC.

This clonotype was detected many times. The chain couples TRBV12-3 or TRBV12-4 to TRBJ2-2; D gene uncertain. Trimming took off 2 bases at V and 1 base at J, with 11 bases between the two ends. CDR3 length: 16 amino acids. CDR3 in DNA: TGTGCCAGCAGTTTAAGTCTGCCTTGGAACACCGGGGAGCTGTTTTTT. Amino acids: CASSLSLPWNTGELFF.

This clonotype was seen a handful of times. Mismatch with germline at one junction end may stem from a read error. CDR3 nucleotides: TGTGCCACCTCCAGGGGGGACTCCGACGAGCAGTACTTC. Protein: CATSRGDSDEQYF. V and J are TRBV6-1 and TRBJ2-7; a weak D match, TRBD1 (7 bases). The CDR3 has 13 residues. CDR1 is MNHNS and CDR2 is SASEGT in the germline V gene.

The rearrangement uses TRBV7-9 and TRBJ2-7; TRBD1 agrees at 8 bases. The CDR3 sequence is 13 residues long. CDR1 and CDR2 (germline): SEHNR, FQNEAQ (reference sequence). Trimming took 6 bases from V and 6 from J; bases not matched to a gene: 7. The chain's CDR3 is CASRQGEATEQYF. CDR3 DNA sequence: TGTGCCAGCAGACAGGGGGAAGCTACCGAGCAGTACTTC.

This clonotype was detected many times. The rearrangement joins TRBV7-9 to TRBJ1-2; D might be TRBD1 (6 bases). With 0 bases removed from V and 4 bases from J, the gap between germline ends came to 9 bases. The CDR3 length is 14 residues. The germline CDR1 and CDR2 sequences are SEHNR and FQNEAQ (reference sequence). CDR3 sequence (DNA): TGTGCCAGCAGCTTAGCAGGGGGACTCTATGGCTACACCTTC. Translated, it gives CASSLAGGLYGYTF.

In its sample, this clonotype was seen many times. The J gene is TRBJ1-2, the V gene TRBV29-1; no definite D call. Trimming removed 3 bases from V and 1 base from J, with 15 bases in between. The CDR3 extends over 15 amino acids. CDR1 and CDR2 (germline): SQVTM, ANQGSEA. The CDR3 spells CSVDTRVSVNYGYTF. CDR3 bases: TGCAGCGTTGATACCCGGGTATCCGTTAACTATGGCTACACCTTC.

This chain uses TRBV12-3 or TRBV12-4 with TRBJ2-7, with D unresolved. V dropped 3 bases and J dropped 2 bases, with 17 bases sitting between them. The CDR3 runs to 16 residues. The CDR3 is CASSFGDLTYTYEQYF. The CDR3 nucleotides read TGTGCCAGCAGTTTTGGAGACTTGACTTATACCTACGAGCAGTACTTC.

This clonotype was detected ten times or more. The rearrangement joins TRBV2 to TRBJ2-6; no firm D call. Germline CDR1 is SNHLY and CDR2 is FYNNEI. V was trimmed by 3 bases and J by 0 bases, leaving 9 bases between them. This CDR3 spans 16 amino acids. The CDR3 DNA follows: TGTGCCAGCAGTGAGGCCCGAGCCTCTGGGGCCAACGTCCTGACTTTC. It is translated as CASSEARASGANVLTF.

There are many counts of this clonotype. This chain connects TRBV5-5 to TRBJ1-3; 10 bases map to TRBD1. This CDR3 is 14 amino acids long. With V trimmed by 4 bases and J by 2 bases, 0 bases remained unmatched. From germline, CDR1 is SGHKS and CDR2 YYEKEE (reference sequence). CDR3 in DNA: TGTGCCAGCAGCGGGACAGGGGCTGGAAACACCATATATTTT. This encodes CASSGTGAGNTIYF.